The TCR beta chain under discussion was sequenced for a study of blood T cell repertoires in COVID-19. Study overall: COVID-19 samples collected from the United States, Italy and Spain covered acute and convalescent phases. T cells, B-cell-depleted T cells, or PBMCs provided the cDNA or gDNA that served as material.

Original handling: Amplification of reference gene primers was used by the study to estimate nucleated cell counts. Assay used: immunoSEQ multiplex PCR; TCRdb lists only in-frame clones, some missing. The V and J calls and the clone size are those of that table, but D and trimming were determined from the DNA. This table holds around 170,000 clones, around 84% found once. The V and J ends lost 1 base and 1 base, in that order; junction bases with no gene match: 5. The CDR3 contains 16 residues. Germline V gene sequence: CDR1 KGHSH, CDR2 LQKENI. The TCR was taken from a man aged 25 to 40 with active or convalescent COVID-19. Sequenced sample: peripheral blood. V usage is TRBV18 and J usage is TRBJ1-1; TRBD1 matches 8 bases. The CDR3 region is CASSPQITGGNTEAFF. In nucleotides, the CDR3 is TGTGCCAGCTCACCACAGATAACAGGGGGGAACACTGAAGCTTTCTTT. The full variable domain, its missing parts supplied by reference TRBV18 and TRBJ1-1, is NAGVMQNPRHLVRRRGQEARLRCSPMKGHSHVYWYRQLPEEGLKFMVYLQKENIIDESGMPKERFSAEFPKEGPSILRIQQVVRGDSAAYFCASSPQITGGNTEAFFGQGTRLTVV.